Following are 15 T cell receptor beta chains from one sample sequenced in a study of regulatory T cells in long-lasting Graves disease (dated by TCRdb to the early 2020s). Library construction relied on multiplex PCR. The instrument was an Illumina HiSeq 4000. TCR beta libraries were built with iRepertoire HTBI primers and Arm-PCR amplification of CDR3 regions. TCRdb applied fastp at Q25 and MiXCR to the public reads, then kept only in-frame beta chains. Here each entry gathers all rows of one CDR3 protein and keeps the most common genes and DNA. The sample table records 700,000 or so distinct CDR3 sequences; around 30% of these occur just once. 40% to 55% of the sample is taken by the ten largest. The time point label corresponds to: persistent/refractory GD, antithyroid drugs over 5 years with positive TRAb. For both TCR sequencing and RNA sequencing, RNA was extracted from PBMCs in TRIzol. The sequencing here drew on peripheral blood mononuclear cells (PBMCs), taken when the disease was refractory, from a patient treated with antithyroid drugs. The receptor set was obtained from a female donor with Graves disease.

V usage is TRBV11-2 and J usage is TRBJ2-4; no reliable D call. CDR1 is SGHAT and CDR2 is FQNNGV in the germline V gene. The V and J ends lost 2 bases and 0 bases respectively, with 14 bases between them. CDR3 length equals 17 residues. The CDR3 region is CASSLRALSAAKNIQYF. DNA of the CDR3: TGTGCCAGCAGCTTAAGGGCTCTCTCGGCAGCCAAAAACATTCAGTACTTC.

V is TRBV5-1 and J is TRBJ1-1, with D hard to call. The V gene's germline CDR1 is SGHRS and CDR2 YFSETQ. The CDR3 is 14 residues long. Trimming left V 0 bases short and J 1 base short, with 7 bases between. The CDR3 is CASSLGEGNTEAFF. For the CDR3, the DNA is TGCGCCAGCAGCTTGGGTGAGGGGAACACTGAAGCTTTCTTT.

About this clonotype itself: The germline gene is not matched at one end of the junction; a read error may be the cause. The CDR3 DNA sequence: TGTGCCAGCAGTTCCCCACGCCGACAGGGATGGGCCGGGGAGATGTTTTTT. The encoded protein is CASSSPRRQGWAGEMFF. This chain connects TRBV28 to TRBJ2-2, with TRBD1 matching over 7 bases. Germline CDR1 and CDR2: MDHEN and SYDVKM. This CDR3 contains 17 residues. The full variable domain, rest sourced from reference TRBV28 and TRBJ2-2, is DVKVTQSSRYLVKRTGEKVFLECVQDMDHENMFWYRQDPGLGLRLIYFSYDVKMKEKGDIPEGYSVSREKKERFSLILESASTNQTSMYLCASSSPRRQGWAGEMFFGEGSRLTVL.

V and J are TRBV7-8 and TRBJ1-5; weak D call: TRBD1 (5 bases). Trimming shortened V by 5 bases and J by 3 bases, and 11 bases separated the two germline ends. Germline CDR1 and CDR2: SGHVS and FQNEAQ. The CDR3 consists of 14 residues. The DNA for the CDR3 is TGTGCCAGCAGCCCCCGGGACCCCAATCAGCCCCAGCATTTT. Translating it yields CASSPRDPNQPQHF.

The CDR3 coding sequence is TGTGCCACCAGCAGAAGGCCCACAGGGGCGTCGGGAAACACCATATATTTT. It translates to CATSRRPTGASGNTIYF. V gene TRBV15 combines with J gene TRBJ1-3, with 7 nucleotides matching TRBD1. Germline loops: CDR1 LNHNV, CDR2 YYDKDF (reference sequence). Trimming removed 2 bases from V and 4 bases from J; junction bases left unmatched: 11. The CDR3 loop spans 17 amino acids.

This chain joins TRBV20-1 and TRBJ2-7; D gene unclear. Trimming shortened V by 5 bases and J by 7 bases, and 21 bases separated the two germline ends. The germline V gene has CDR1 DFQATT and CDR2 SNEGSKA (reference sequence). CDR3 length: 14 residues. CDR3 bases: TGCAGTGCTGGCCCCTCGTTCTCCCCCTGGGAGCAGTACTTC. This gives the protein CSAGPSFSPWEQYF.

This clonotype was recorded a few times. This chain connects TRBV5-6 to TRBJ1-4; 7 nucleotides agree with TRBD1. J lost 7 bases, V lost 5 bases, and 8 bases had no gene match. Germline V gene data show CDR1 as SGHDT and CDR2 as YYEEEE. This CDR3 is built from 14 residues. CDR3 bases: TGTGCCAGCAGGAAGACAGGGTCCACTGAAAAACTGTTTTTT. Its protein is CASRKTGSTEKLFF.

The genes are TRBV9 and TRBJ1-1; TRBD1 is a possible D gene (5 bases). The CDR3 spans 14 residues. Germline V gene lookup returns CDR1 SGDLS and CDR2 YYNGEE. V shed 0 bases and J shed 7 bases, with 13 bases lying between them. CDR3 amino acids: CASSVVGNGGEAFF. The CDR3 coding sequence is TGTGCCAGCAGCGTAGTGGGCAATGGGGGTGAAGCTTTCTTT.

The chain couples TRBV29-1 to TRBJ1-2, with D uncertain. The CDR3 consists of 12 residues. Deletions cut 4 bases from V and 6 bases from J, with 12 bases between. In germline, CDR1 is SQVTM, CDR2 ANQGSEA. The CDR3 spells CSVVFGEHGYTF. Here the CDR3 DNA reads TGCAGCGTTGTTTTCGGGGAGCATGGCTACACCTTC.

This clonotype came up a few times. The gene calls are TRBV7-3 and TRBJ2-3; D tentatively reads TRBD1 or TRBD2 (6 bases each). The germline gives CDR1 SGHTA, CDR2 FQGTGA. V shed 5 bases and J shed 3 bases, with 15 bases lying between them. CDR3 size: 15 residues. The CDR3 spells CASSPRGGTTDTQYF. CDR3 DNA sequence: TGTGCCAGCAGCCCTCGGGGCGGGACAACAGATACGCAGTATTTT.

The chain joins TRBV7-9 to TRBJ2-5; 11 positions match TRBD2. The CDR3 contains 16 residues. V was pared by 5 bases and J by 2 bases, with 7 bases of the junction left unmatched. Germline V gives CDR1 SEHNR, CDR2 FQNEAQ (reference sequence). CDR3 sequence reads: CASSADLAGGQETQYF. As DNA, the CDR3 is TGTGCCAGCAGCGCAGATCTAGCGGGGGGACAAGAGACCCAGTACTTC. Supplemented by reference TRBV7-9 and TRBJ2-5, the full variable domain reads DTGVSQNPRHKITKRGQNVTFRCDPISEHNRLYWYRQTLGQGPEFLTYFQNEAQLEKSRLLSDRFSAERPKGSFSTLEIQRTEQGDSAMYLCASSADLAGGQETQYFGPGTRLLVL.

This clonotype was detected many times. An end of the junction does not agree with germline; a read error may underlie this. V usage is TRBV4-1 and J usage is TRBJ2-5, with 7 bases lining up with TRBD2. CDR1 and CDR2 from the germline V gene are MGHRA and YSYEKL. This CDR3 has 14 residues. The CDR3 coding sequence is TGTGCCAGCAGCCAGGGACGCGGGGGAGAGACCCAGTACTTC. Translation gives CASSQGRGGETQYF.

This clonotype was seen many times. The rearrangement links TRBV7-9 to TRBJ2-7; D uncertain. The length of the CDR3 is 12 residues. CDR1 and CDR2 from the germline V gene are SEHNR and FQNEAQ (reference sequence). Deletions cut 0 bases from V and 4 bases from J, with 4 bases between. The CDR3 sequence is CASSLAWYEQYF. As DNA, the CDR3 is TGTGCCAGCAGCTTAGCGTGGTACGAGCAGTACTTC.

V is TRBV29-1 and J is TRBJ1-3; D not certain. Deletions cut 0 bases from V and 0 bases from J, with 12 bases between. CDR1 SQVTM and CDR2 ANQGSEA come from the germline V gene. The CDR3 has 16 residues. The CDR3 bases are TGCAGCGTTGAAGATCGAGTGCAGCTCTCTGGAAACACCATATATTTT. Encoded protein: CSVEDRVQLSGNTIYF.

V usage is TRBV6-2 or TRBV6-3 and J usage is TRBJ1-3; weak D call: TRBD1 (6 bases). V was clipped by 2 bases and J by 1 base, with 12 bases between them. This CDR3 region has 16 residues. Germline V lookup: CDR1 MNHEY, CDR2 SVGEGT. In DNA form, the CDR3 reads TGTGCCAGCAGTTACGGGGGGCCCGTTTCTGGAAACACCATATATTTT. Translation gives CASSYGGPVSGNTIYF.